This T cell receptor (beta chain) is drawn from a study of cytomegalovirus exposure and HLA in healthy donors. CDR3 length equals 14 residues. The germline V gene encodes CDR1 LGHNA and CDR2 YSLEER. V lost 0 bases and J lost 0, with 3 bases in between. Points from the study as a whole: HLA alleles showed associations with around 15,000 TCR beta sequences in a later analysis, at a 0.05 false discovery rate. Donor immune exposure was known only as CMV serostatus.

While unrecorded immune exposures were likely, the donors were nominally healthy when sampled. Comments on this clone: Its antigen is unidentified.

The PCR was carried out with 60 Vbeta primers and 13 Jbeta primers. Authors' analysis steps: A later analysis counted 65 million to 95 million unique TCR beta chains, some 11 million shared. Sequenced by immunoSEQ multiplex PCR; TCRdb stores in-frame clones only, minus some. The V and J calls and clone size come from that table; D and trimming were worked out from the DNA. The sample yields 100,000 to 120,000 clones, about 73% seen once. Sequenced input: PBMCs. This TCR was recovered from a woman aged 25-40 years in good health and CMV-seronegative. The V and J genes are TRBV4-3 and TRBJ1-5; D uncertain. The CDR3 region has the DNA TGCGCCAGCAGCCAAGATTATAGCAATCAGCCCCAGCATTTT. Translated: CASSQDYSNQPQHF.